The 12 T cell receptor beta chains listed next were all sequenced from one sample in a study of low-dose radiotherapy and immunotherapy resistance in tumors. Time point noted: after trial treatment. Noted treatment: LDRT plus nivolumab, ipilimumab, low-dose cyclophosphamide and aspirin (RACIN trial). First-strand cDNA used TRAV- and TRBV-specific primers, covering alpha and beta chains. It was with a constant-region primer and a V-primer adapter that TCRs were amplified over roughly 19 PCR cycles. TCRdb recomputed calls from the reads with MiXCR, one row per CDR3 protein. The sample lists more than 30,000 distinct CDR3 sequences; 45% to 55% were seen once. This specimen consisted of PBMCs, obtained after low-dose radiotherapy plus immunotherapy. All receptors derive from a male donor with gallbladder cancer.

The sample holds many counts of this clonotype. The rearrangement joins TRBV20-1 to TRBJ2-6; D is undetermined. The CDR3 is 13 amino acids. Trimming shortened V by 6 bases and J by 1 base, and 7 bases separated the two germline ends. CDR1 and CDR2 from the germline V gene are DFQATT and SNEGSKA (reference sequence). The CDR3 spells CSAPPSGANVLTF. The DNA of the CDR3 is TGCAGTGCCCCCCCTTCTGGGGCCAACGTCCTGACTTTC.

The rearrangement links TRBV29-1 to TRBJ2-7; 8 nucleotides align to TRBD1. CDR3 length: 13 residues. Losses at the gene ends were 6 bases for V and 0 bases for J; bases not matched to a gene: 4. Germline V CDR1 and CDR2: SQVTM, ANQGSEA. The CDR3 nucleotides read TGCAGCGTACGGACAGGGACCTCCTACGAGCAGTACTTC. Its protein is CSVRTGTSYEQYF.

Relative to its sample, this clonotype is medium-sized. This chain connects TRBV28 to TRBJ2-5; D is uncertain. Per germline, CDR1 MDHEN and CDR2 SYDVKM. V lost 6 bases and J 0 bases, leaving 11 bases between the germline ends. The CDR3 sequence is 14 residues long. CDR3 region: CASSPPAYQETQYF. DNA of the CDR3: TGTGCCAGCAGCCCGCCGGCGTACCAAGAGACCCAGTACTTC.

A word on this clonotype: The likely explanation is a read error, given a far larger clone one base away. The chain employs TRBV20-1 and TRBJ2-1, with TRBD2 matching 10 bases. The CDR3 runs 14 residues. Germline values: CDR1 DFQATT, CDR2 SNEGSKA (reference sequence). V was clipped by 6 bases and J by 10 bases; unmatched bases: 12. Here the CDR3 DNA reads TGCAGTGCGAATCCGGGACTAGCGCCCTACGAGCAGTTCTTC. Its translation is CSANPGLAPYEQFF.

The V call is TRBV28, the J call TRBJ1-1, with no clear D. The CDR3 spans 13 residues. Per the germline V gene, CDR1 is MDHEN and CDR2 is SYDVKM. Trimming shortened V by 8 bases and J by 0 bases, and 10 bases separated the two germline ends. CDR3 sequence reads: CASANVLNTEAFF. CDR3 coding DNA: TGTGCCAGCGCCAATGTCTTGAACACTGAAGCTTTCTTT.

The V call is TRBV5-1, the J call TRBJ2-2; 9 bases line up with TRBD1. CDR3 length: 18 amino acids. Trimming at V came to 4 bases and at J to 0 bases, leaving 10 bases not matched to a gene. The germline V gene encodes CDR1 SGHRS and CDR2 YFSETQ. This CDR3 is CASSRRTGATPNTGELFF. CDR3 bases: TGCGCCAGCAGCCGCCGGACAGGGGCAACCCCGAACACCGGGGAGCTGTTTTTT. The full variable domain, completed using reference TRBV5-1 and TRBJ2-2, is KAGVTQTPRYLIKTRGQQVTLSCSPISGHRSVSWYQQTPGQGLQFLFEYFSETQRNKGNFPGRFSGRQFSNSRSEMNVSTLELGDSALYLCASSRRTGATPNTGELFFGEGSRLTVL.

This chain joins TRBV3-1 and TRBJ2-3, with 8 bases lining up with TRBD2. Germline V gene data show CDR1 as LGHDT and CDR2 as YNNKEL (reference sequence). J was trimmed by 5 bases and V by 6 bases; bases with no gene match: 10. CDR3 size: 15 residues. The CDR3 nucleotides are TGTGCCAGCAGAACACGGGGGGGCCAGGGAGATACGCAGTATTTT. This codes for CASRTRGGQGDTQYF.

This clonotype is medium-sized (0.01 to 0.1%) by share. The chain carries TRBV5-5 and TRBJ2-1; 8 bases fit TRBD2. Germline V CDR1 and CDR2: SGHKS, YYEKEE (reference sequence). The CDR3 loop spans 15 amino acids. J was trimmed by 2 bases and V by 0 bases; bases with no gene match: 1. The CDR3 nucleotides read TGTGCCAGCAGCTTGGGAGCGGGGGCCTACAATGAGCAGTTCTTC. Encoded protein: CASSLGAGAYNEQFF.

This clonotype occurred many times. This chain uses TRBV25-1 with TRBJ1-5; TRBD1 agrees at 9 bases. In germline, CDR1 is MGHDK, CDR2 SYGVNS. The CDR3 has 15 residues. Trimming removed 3 bases from V and 7 bases from J; junction bases left unmatched: 7. CDR3 bases: TGTGCCAGCAGTGACGGGACAGGGTATGTACAGCCCCAGCATTTT. Its protein is CASSDGTGYVQPQHF.

The rearrangement joins TRBV28 to TRBJ1-4; 9 bases match TRBD1. This CDR3 is built from 14 residues. The germline CDR1 and CDR2 sequences are MDHEN and SYDVKM. Trimming cost V 6 bases and J 6 bases; bases outside gene matches: 5. DNA for the CDR3: TGTGCCAGCAGCACGACAGGGGGGTATGAAAAACTGTTTTTT. It translates to CASSTTGGYEKLFF.

This rearrangement joins TRBV4-1 to TRBJ1-2; D perhaps matches TRBD1 (5 bases). Germline loops: CDR1 MGHRA, CDR2 YSYEKL. V gave up 0 bases and J gave up 7 bases, with 9 bases separating them. CDR3 size: 13 residues. The CDR3 coding sequence is TGCGCCAGCAGCCAAGAGAGGGGACTTGGCTACACCTTC. It yields the protein CASSQERGLGYTF.

The V and J genes are TRBV4-3 and TRBJ2-7; TRBD2 agrees at 12 bases. Trimming at V came to 4 bases and at J to 3 bases, leaving 4 bases not matched to a gene. The CDR3 runs 15 residues. Germline V gene sequence: CDR1 LGHNA, CDR2 YSLEER. The CDR3 nucleotides are TGCGCCAGCAGCCGCGGACTAGCGGGACTCTACGAGCAGTACTTC. Amino acid sequence: CASSRGLAGLYEQYF.